The clone carrying this T cell receptor (beta chain) was counted a few times. The germline gives CDR1 SGHTA, CDR2 FQGTGA. CDR3 length: 13 residues. V lost 0 bases, J lost 7 bases, and 7 bases lay in between. This entry is derived from a study of cytomegalovirus exposure and HLA in healthy donors. The PCR used 60 Vbeta and 13 Jbeta primers. The authors' processing: Later, an analysis found 80 million or so unique TCR beta chains, and approximately 10 million of these were shared. This table comes from immunoSEQ multiplex PCR, and its TCRdb copy is limited to in-frame clones, with some not included. The V and J calls and clone size come from that table; D and trimming were worked out from the DNA. The sample lists 250,000 or so clones; 85% were seen once.

This TCR was recovered from a human donor in good health. The chain carries TRBV7-3 and TRBJ2-1, with D unclear. Sequenced sample: PBMCs. CDR3 nucleotides: TGTGCCAGCAGCTTAACCACTATAAATGAGCAGTTCTTC. Protein product: CASSLTTINEQFF.